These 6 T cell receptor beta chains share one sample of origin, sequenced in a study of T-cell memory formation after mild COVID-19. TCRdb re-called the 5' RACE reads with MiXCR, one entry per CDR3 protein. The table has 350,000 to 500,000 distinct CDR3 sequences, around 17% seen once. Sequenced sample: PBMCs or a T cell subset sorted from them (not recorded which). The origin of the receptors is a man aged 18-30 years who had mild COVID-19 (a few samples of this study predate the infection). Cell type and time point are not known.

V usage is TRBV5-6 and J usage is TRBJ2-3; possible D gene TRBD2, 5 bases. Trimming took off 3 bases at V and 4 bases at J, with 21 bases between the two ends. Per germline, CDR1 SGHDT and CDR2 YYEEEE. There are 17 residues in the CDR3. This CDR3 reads CASSWRRGRGVADTQYF. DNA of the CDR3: TGTGCCAGCAGCTGGAGGCGAGGACGGGGAGTTGCAGATACGCAGTATTTT.

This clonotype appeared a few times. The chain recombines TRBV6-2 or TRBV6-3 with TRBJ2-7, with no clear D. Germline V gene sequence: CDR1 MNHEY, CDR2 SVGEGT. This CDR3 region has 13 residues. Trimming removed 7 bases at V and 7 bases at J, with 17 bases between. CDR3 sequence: CASKEPAVGEQYF. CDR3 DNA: TGTGCCAGCAAGGAACCTGCTGTGGGGGAGCAGTACTTC.

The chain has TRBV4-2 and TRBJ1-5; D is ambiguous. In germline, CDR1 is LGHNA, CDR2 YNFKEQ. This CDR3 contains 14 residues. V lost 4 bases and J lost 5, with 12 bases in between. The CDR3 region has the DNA TGTGCCAGCAGCCCGGGCCTCCGGTATCAGCCCCAGCATTTT. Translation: CASSPGLRYQPQHF.

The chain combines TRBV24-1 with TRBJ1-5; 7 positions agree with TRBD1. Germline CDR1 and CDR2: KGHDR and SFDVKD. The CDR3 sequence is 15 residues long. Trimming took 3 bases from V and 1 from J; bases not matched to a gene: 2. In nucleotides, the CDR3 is TGTGCCACCAGTGATAACAGGGGAAGCAATCAGCCCCAGCATTTT. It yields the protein CATSDNRGSNQPQHF.

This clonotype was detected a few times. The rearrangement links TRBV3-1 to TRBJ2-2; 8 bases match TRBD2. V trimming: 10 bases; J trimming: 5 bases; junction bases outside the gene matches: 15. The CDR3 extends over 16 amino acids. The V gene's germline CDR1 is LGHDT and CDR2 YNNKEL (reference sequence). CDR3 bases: TGTGCCACCAGGCTTTCCGGGGGGGGCCCGACCGGGGAGCTGTTTTTT. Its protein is CATRLSGGGPTGELFF.

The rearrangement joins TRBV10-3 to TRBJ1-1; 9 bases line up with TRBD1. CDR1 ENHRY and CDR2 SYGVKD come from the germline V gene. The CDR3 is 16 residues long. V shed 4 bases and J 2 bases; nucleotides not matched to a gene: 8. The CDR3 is CAISVSTGQGNTEAFF. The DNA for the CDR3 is TGTGCCATCAGTGTTAGTACGGGACAGGGAAACACTGAAGCTTTCTTT.